A selection of T cell receptor beta chains follows, all from one sample in a study of cytomegalovirus exposure and HLA in healthy donors. The assay was immunoSEQ multiplex PCR, and TCRdb's table has in-frame clones only and misses some. The table has over 100,000 clones, approximately 69% seen once; the top ten hold 6.5% to 8%. The specimen was PBMCs. The receptors originated from a man in his forties in good health and CMV-seropositive. Each CDR3 is given with its conserved first and last residue. Fields, in order: clone size, V gene, D gene, J gene, CDR3 DNA, CDR3 protein. D genes are given only for firm matches. For some rows the clone size is stated as once, few or many, or as a class when expanded; others skip it.

clone_size: NA; v_call: TRBV18; d_call: NA; j_call: TRBJ1-1; cdr3_nt: TGTGCCAGCTCACCAAAACACGGGAGTGAAACTGAAGCTTTCTTT; cdr3_aa: CASSPKHGSETEAFF
clone_size: once; v_call: TRBV28; d_call: TRBD1; j_call: TRBJ1-4; cdr3_nt: TGTGCCAGCAGGGGACAGGCCGCCGGTAAAGTTGAAAAACTGTTTTTT; cdr3_aa: CASRGQAAGKVEKLFF
clone_size: once; v_call: TRBV7-2; d_call: NA; j_call: TRBJ2-1; cdr3_nt: TGTGCCAGCAGCTTATCTGACAGTCGGAACGATGAGCAGTTCTTC; cdr3_aa: CASSLSDSRNDEQFF
clone_size: NA; v_call: TRBV9; d_call: TRBD1; j_call: TRBJ1-1; cdr3_nt: TGTGCCAGCAGCCCCAGACAGGGCAGGAGCACTGAAGCTTTCTTT; cdr3_aa: CASSPRQGRSTEAFF
clone_size: NA; v_call: TRBV19; d_call: NA; j_call: TRBJ2-7; cdr3_nt: TGTGCCAGTAGTATAGTGTTCGGACTCTCCTCCTATGAGCAGTACTTC; cdr3_aa: CASSIVFGLSSYEQYF
clone_size: few; v_call: TRBV2; d_call: NA; j_call: TRBJ2-7; cdr3_nt: TGTGCCAGCATGCAGAACTACGAGCAGTACTTC; cdr3_aa: CASMQNYEQYF
clone_size: NA; v_call: TRBV5-1; d_call: TRBD1; j_call: TRBJ2-7; cdr3_nt: TGCGCCAGCAGCCCACTCGGGGGACAGGGAACCTACGAGCAGTACTTC; cdr3_aa: CASSPLGGQGTYEQYF
clone_size: few; v_call: TRBV5-3; d_call: TRBD2; j_call: TRBJ2-7; cdr3_nt: TGTGCCAGGAGAAGCGGGAGGTTTTACGAGCAGTACTTC; cdr3_aa: CARRSGRFYEQYF
clone_size: NA; v_call: TRBV6-6; d_call: NA; j_call: TRBJ1-5; cdr3_nt: TGTGCCAGCAGTTCAGTCATTGGTAATCAGCCCCAGCATTTT; cdr3_aa: CASSSVIGNQPQHF
clone_size: NA; v_call: TRBV5-1; d_call: TRBD1; j_call: TRBJ1-1; cdr3_nt: TGCGCCAGCAGCACAGGGACAGGCAAGGAAGCTTTCTTT; cdr3_aa: CASSTGTGKEAFF
clone_size: NA; v_call: TRBV2; d_call: NA; j_call: TRBJ2-2; cdr3_nt: TGTGCCAGCAGTGGTCCCGGGGGGCGCAGCACCGGGGAGCTGTTTTTT; cdr3_aa: CASSGPGGRSTGELFF
clone_size: NA; v_call: TRBV7-8; d_call: NA; j_call: TRBJ2-7; cdr3_nt: TGTGCCAGCAGCTCACGGCCCCCTAGCGCCTTAACCTACGAGCAGTACTTC; cdr3_aa: CASSSRPPSALTYEQYF
clone_size: NA; v_call: TRBV9; d_call: TRBD2; j_call: TRBJ2-7; cdr3_nt: TGTGCCAGCAGCGTAGGCGGGAGTGGCGACGAGCAGTACTTC; cdr3_aa: CASSVGGSGDEQYF
clone_size: NA; v_call: TRBV27; d_call: NA; j_call: TRBJ2-3; cdr3_nt: TGTGCCAGCAGTTCGCACTTTACTACGCAGTATTTT; cdr3_aa: CASSSHFTTQYF
clone_size: NA; v_call: TRBV5-6; d_call: NA; j_call: TRBJ2-3; cdr3_nt: TGTGCCAGCAGCTTTTGGTCTACTAGCACAGATACGCAGTATTTT; cdr3_aa: CASSFWSTSTDTQYF
clone_size: NA; v_call: TRBV27; d_call: NA; j_call: TRBJ2-7; cdr3_nt: TGTGCCAGCAGTTTTCAACCCCGGTCCTACGAGCAGTACTTC; cdr3_aa: CASSFQPRSYEQYF
clone_size: NA; v_call: TRBV7-6; d_call: TRBD1; j_call: TRBJ2-7; cdr3_nt: TGTGCCAGCAGCTTTGGACAGGGCGATTCCTACGAGCAGTACTTC; cdr3_aa: CASSFGQGDSYEQYF
clone_size: NA; v_call: TRBV19; d_call: NA; j_call: TRBJ1-2; cdr3_nt: TGTGCCAGTAGTATCAAGGCGGGGGCTCGTGGCTACACCTTC; cdr3_aa: CASSIKAGARGYTF
clone_size: NA; v_call: TRBV19; d_call: TRBD1; j_call: TRBJ1-2; cdr3_nt: TGTGCCAGTAGTTCGTCCGGGACAGCTAACTATGGCTACACCTTC; cdr3_aa: CASSSSGTANYGYTF
clone_size: NA; v_call: TRBV11-3; d_call: NA; j_call: TRBJ2-1; cdr3_nt: TGTGCCAGCAGCCTGAACAGGGTGCCCGATGAGCAGTTCTTC; cdr3_aa: CASSLNRVPDEQFF
clone_size: NA; v_call: TRBV19; d_call: NA; j_call: TRBJ1-5; cdr3_nt: TGTGCCAGTAGTCCCGTTACCCCGTTCGGGGGGTCGGGCAATCAGCCCCAGCATTTT; cdr3_aa: CASSPVTPFGGSGNQPQHF
clone_size: NA; v_call: TRBV27; d_call: TRBD2; j_call: TRBJ2-5; cdr3_nt: TGTGCCAGCAGTCCCACTAGCGGGGGGCCATGGGAGACCCAGTACTTC; cdr3_aa: CASSPTSGGPWETQYF
clone_size: NA; v_call: TRBV5-1; d_call: TRBD1; j_call: TRBJ2-7; cdr3_nt: TGCGCCAGCAGCTTGGCGGCAGGGGGAAATACCTACGAGCAGTACTTC; cdr3_aa: CASSLAAGGNTYEQYF
clone_size: few; v_call: TRBV27; d_call: NA; j_call: TRBJ1-5; cdr3_nt: TGTGCCAGCAGTTTTACAGGGTCGTTGGGCAATCAGCCCCAGCATTTT; cdr3_aa: CASSFTGSLGNQPQHF
clone_size: NA; v_call: TRBV28; d_call: TRBD2; j_call: TRBJ2-3; cdr3_nt: TGTGCCAGCAGTTCCCGACTAGCGGGGGGCAGGGATACGCAGTATTTT; cdr3_aa: CASSSRLAGGRDTQYF
clone_size: NA; v_call: TRBV11-2; d_call: NA; j_call: TRBJ1-1; cdr3_nt: TGTGCCAGCAGCTTAAGGGTCGCGGGGGCTTTCTTT; cdr3_aa: CASSLRVAGAFF
clone_size: NA; v_call: TRBV15; d_call: NA; j_call: TRBJ2-1; cdr3_nt: TGTGCCACCAGCTACGATCAGTCAACGTACAATGAGCAGTTCTTC; cdr3_aa: CATSYDQSTYNEQFF
clone_size: few; v_call: TRBV7-2; d_call: TRBD1; j_call: TRBJ1-1; cdr3_nt: TGTGCCAGCAGCACAGGTCAACAGGGGTCTGAAGCTTTCTTT; cdr3_aa: CASSTGQQGSEAFF
clone_size: NA; v_call: TRBV5-1; d_call: TRBD1; j_call: TRBJ2-3; cdr3_nt: TGCGCCAGCAGCTTCGGGACAGTAAGCACAGATACGCAGTATTTT; cdr3_aa: CASSFGTVSTDTQYF
clone_size: NA; v_call: TRBV19; d_call: NA; j_call: TRBJ2-1; cdr3_nt: TGTGCCAGTAGTATATCCACAGGGAACAATGAGCAGTTCTTC; cdr3_aa: CASSISTGNNEQFF
clone_size: NA; v_call: TRBV11-3; d_call: TRBD2; j_call: TRBJ2-3; cdr3_nt: TGTGCCAGCAGCTTAAGCGGGGGCTACACAGATACGCAGTATTTT; cdr3_aa: CASSLSGGYTDTQYF
clone_size: NA; v_call: TRBV30; d_call: TRBD1; j_call: TRBJ2-1; cdr3_nt: TGTGCCTGGAGTGGCAGGGGGCGCATCGGCAATGAGCAGTTCTTC; cdr3_aa: CAWSGRGRIGNEQFF
clone_size: NA; v_call: TRBV27; d_call: TRBD2; j_call: TRBJ2-3; cdr3_nt: TGTGCCAGCAGTTGGGGGGGTACCACAGATACGCAGTATTTT; cdr3_aa: CASSWGGTTDTQYF
clone_size: NA; v_call: TRBV7-9; d_call: NA; j_call: TRBJ2-2; cdr3_nt: TGTGCCAGCAGCGCCTTGACAGTCACCGGGGAGCTGTTTTTT; cdr3_aa: CASSALTVTGELFF
clone_size: few; v_call: TRBV27; d_call: NA; j_call: TRBJ2-7; cdr3_nt: TGTGCCAGCAGTCCCGGGTTTGACGAGCAGTACTTC; cdr3_aa: CASSPGFDEQYF
clone_size: NA; v_call: TRBV30; d_call: NA; j_call: TRBJ1-2; cdr3_nt: TGTGCCTGGACACACGGGACATCACGTAGAGGCTACACCTTC; cdr3_aa: CAWTHGTSRRGYTF
clone_size: NA; v_call: TRBV2; d_call: NA; j_call: TRBJ2-7; cdr3_nt: TGTGCCAGCAGTGTACAGGTCTACGAGCAGTACTTC; cdr3_aa: CASSVQVYEQYF
clone_size: few; v_call: TRBV28; d_call: TRBD2; j_call: TRBJ2-7; cdr3_nt: TGTGCCAGCAGTCTGACTAGCGGGAGGGAGTACTTC; cdr3_aa: CASSLTSGREYF
clone_size: NA; v_call: TRBV10-1; d_call: TRBD1; j_call: TRBJ1-4; cdr3_nt: TGCGCCAGCAGTGATGGCAGGGGGCAACTGTTTTTT; cdr3_aa: CASSDGRGQLFF
clone_size: once; v_call: TRBV28; d_call: NA; j_call: TRBJ1-5; cdr3_nt: TGTGCCAGCAGTCACAGTTTTGGGAATCAGCCCCAGCATTTT; cdr3_aa: CASSHSFGNQPQHF
clone_size: many; v_call: TRBV19; d_call: TRBD1; j_call: TRBJ1-2; cdr3_nt: TGTGCCAGTAGTATCGACAGGGCCCCTATCTATGGCTACACCTTC; cdr3_aa: CASSIDRAPIYGYTF
clone_size: NA; v_call: TRBV5-6; d_call: NA; j_call: TRBJ1-2; cdr3_nt: TGTGCCAGCAGCTTGAGGGACAAAAACTATGGCTACACCTTC; cdr3_aa: CASSLRDKNYGYTF
clone_size: few; v_call: TRBV14; d_call: NA; j_call: TRBJ1-6; cdr3_nt: TGTGCCAGCAGCCAAATCGGTAACTCACCCCTCCACTTT; cdr3_aa: CASSQIGNSPLHF
clone_size: NA; v_call: TRBV5-1; d_call: TRBD1; j_call: TRBJ2-5; cdr3_nt: TGCGCCAGCAGCTTAAGGGACACAGGGGTTTCAGAGACCCAGTACTTC; cdr3_aa: CASSLRDTGVSETQYF
clone_size: many; v_call: TRBV4-1; d_call: TRBD2; j_call: TRBJ2-7; cdr3_nt: TGCGCCAGCAGCCCAGCGGGGGGCAAGTACGAGCAGTACTTC; cdr3_aa: CASSPAGGKYEQYF
clone_size: NA; v_call: TRBV10-3; d_call: NA; j_call: TRBJ1-1; cdr3_nt: TGTGCCATCAGTGATGGAGCCATGAACACTGAAGCTTTCTTT; cdr3_aa: CAISDGAMNTEAFF
clone_size: once; v_call: TRBV2; d_call: TRBD2; j_call: TRBJ2-3; cdr3_nt: TGTGCCAGCATGGGACTAGCGGGTCTTTTGGGGAGGACAGATACGCAGTATTTT; cdr3_aa: CASMGLAGLLGRTDTQYF
clone_size: few; v_call: TRBV7-9; d_call: TRBD1; j_call: TRBJ2-3; cdr3_nt: TGTGCCAGCAGCTACTCTTCGGGGAAGGGGGCGGATACGCAGTATTTT; cdr3_aa: CASSYSSGKGADTQYF
clone_size: NA; v_call: TRBV2; d_call: NA; j_call: TRBJ1-5; cdr3_nt: TGTGCCAGCGCTACCCAGGGGAATCAGCCCCAGCATTTT; cdr3_aa: CASATQGNQPQHF
clone_size: NA; v_call: TRBV6-5; d_call: TRBD2; j_call: TRBJ2-3; cdr3_nt: TGTGCCAGCAGTTTGACTAGCGGGGGGGCCACAGATACGCAGTATTTT; cdr3_aa: CASSLTSGGATDTQYF
clone_size: NA; v_call: TRBV19; d_call: TRBD1; j_call: TRBJ2-7; cdr3_nt: TGTGCCAGTAGTCCCGGGACAGGGGACTACGAGCAGTACTTC; cdr3_aa: CASSPGTGDYEQYF
clone_size: NA; v_call: TRBV11-2; d_call: TRBD2; j_call: TRBJ2-7; cdr3_nt: TGTGCCAGCAGCTCTCGCAGTTTTACGGCGGGAGGGGTCTACGAGCAGTACTTC; cdr3_aa: CASSSRSFTAGGVYEQYF
clone_size: NA; v_call: TRBV28; d_call: TRBD1; j_call: TRBJ1-2; cdr3_nt: TGTGCCAGCAGTTTCCCGGGACAGGGGACCGCCCCACGCCACACCTTC; cdr3_aa: CASSFPGQGTAPRHTF
clone_size: few; v_call: TRBV20-1; d_call: TRBD1; j_call: TRBJ1-2; cdr3_nt: TGCAGTGTGGACAGGGCTGGTGGCTACACCTTC; cdr3_aa: CSVDRAGGYTF
clone_size: once; v_call: TRBV7-9; d_call: NA; j_call: TRBJ1-1; cdr3_nt: TGTGCCAGCAGCTTTATGGGACAAGTGAACACTGAAGCTTTCTTT; cdr3_aa: CASSFMGQVNTEAFF
clone_size: NA; v_call: TRBV27; d_call: TRBD1; j_call: TRBJ1-2; cdr3_nt: TGTGCCAGCAGTCCAAAGACAGGGGGTGCCTATGGCTACACCTTC; cdr3_aa: CASSPKTGGAYGYTF
clone_size: NA; v_call: TRBV6-1; d_call: TRBD1; j_call: TRBJ1-1; cdr3_nt: TGTGCCAGCAGTGACGGTGAGACAGGGGCTGAAGCTTTCTTT; cdr3_aa: CASSDGETGAEAFF